The 18 T cell receptor beta chains in this list originate from one sample, sequenced in a study of blood T cell repertoires in COVID-19. Assay used: immunoSEQ multiplex PCR; TCRdb lists only in-frame clones, some missing. The profile covers about 150,000 clones, with under 80% appearing a single time and 4.2% taken by the ten largest. The sample taken for sequencing was peripheral blood. The receptors stem from a man aged 55 to 70 with acute or convalescent COVID-19.

This chain uses TRBV28 with TRBJ2-3, with D unclear. The CDR3 runs to 15 residues. Looked up from germline, CDR1 is MDHEN and CDR2 is SYDVKM. V was trimmed by 5 bases and J by 0 bases, leaving 12 bases between them. CDR3 coding DNA: TGTGCCAGCAGTCCGTTGACATTTAGCACAGATACGCAGTATTTT. Protein: CASSPLTFSTDTQYF.

The chain joins TRBV25-1 to TRBJ2-2; D is unresolved. The V end lost 1 base, the J end lost 4 bases, and 7 bases lay between the germline ends. Germline V CDR1 and CDR2: MGHDK, SYGVNS. There are 14 residues in the CDR3. CDR3 DNA sequence: TGTGCCAGCAGTGAATTCGGTTTCACCGGGGAGCTGTTTTTT. It translates to CASSEFGFTGELFF. Drawing the rest from reference TRBV25-1 and TRBJ2-2, the complete variable domain is EADIYQTPRYLVIGTGKKITLECSQTMGHDKMYWYQQDPGMELHLIHYSYGVNSTEKGDLSSESTVSRIRTEHFPLTLESARPSHTSQYLCASSEFGFTGELFFGEGSRLTVL.

V gene TRBV7-8 combines with J gene TRBJ2-7; no clear D. Per germline, CDR1 SGHVS and CDR2 FQNEAQ. V lost 5 bases, J lost 0 bases, and 17 bases lay in between. The CDR3 runs to 16 residues. The CDR3 loop reads CASSVTSALSSYEQYF. The CDR3 nucleotides are TGTGCCAGCAGCGTAACCTCTGCACTGAGCTCCTACGAGCAGTACTTC. The variable domain in full, completed from reference TRBV7-8 and TRBJ2-7, reads GAGVSQSPRYKVAKRGQDVALRCDPISGHVSLFWYQQALGQGPEFLTYFQNEAQLDKSGLPSDRFFAERPEGSVSTLKIQRTQQEDSAVYLCASSVTSALSSYEQYFGPGTRLTVT.

The V call is TRBV5-4, the J call TRBJ1-2, with D possibly matching TRBD1 (6 bases). The CDR3 extends over 14 amino acids. The germline V gene encodes CDR1 SGHNT and CDR2 YYREEE (reference sequence). Trimming cost V 1 base and J 6 bases, with 13 bases left between them. Here the CDR3 reads CASSLISGENGYTF. As DNA, the CDR3 is TGTGCCAGCAGCTTGATATCAGGGGAGAATGGCTACACCTTC.

V is TRBV5-6 and J is TRBJ2-3; 8 bases align to TRBD1. CDR1 and CDR2 (germline): SGHDT, YYEEEE. V trimming: 2 bases; J trimming: 7 bases; junction bases outside the gene matches: 6. The CDR3 has 14 residues. The CDR3 nucleotides are TGTGCCAGCAGCTTCCAGGGGGCGGCAAATACGCAGTATTTT. As protein: CASSFQGAANTQYF.

The rearrangement joins TRBV7-8 to TRBJ2-3, with 7 bases matching TRBD2. CDR1 and CDR2 from the germline V gene are SGHVS and FQNEAQ. The CDR3 is 15 amino acids. V was pared by 2 bases and J by 1 base, with 3 bases of the junction left unmatched. The CDR3 protein is CASSLSSGGTDTQYF. For the CDR3, the DNA is TGTGCCAGCAGCTTATCTAGCGGAGGCACAGATACGCAGTATTTT.

This clone showed up just once. CDR3 loop: CASRGQNYNEQFF. The CDR3 nucleotides read TGTGCCAGCAGGGGACAGAATTACAATGAGCAGTTCTTC. The V and J genes are TRBV6-5 and TRBJ2-1; TRBD1 agrees at 7 bases. This CDR3 is 13 amino acids long. Per the germline V gene, CDR1 is MNHEY and CDR2 is SVGAGI. Trimming cost V 6 bases and J 4 bases; bases outside gene matches: 3.

This clone came up a few times. The genes are TRBV7-2 and TRBJ2-7; no reliable D call. Germline V CDR1 and CDR2: SGHTA, FQGNSA. V was trimmed by 5 bases and J by 2 bases, leaving 4 bases between them. The CDR3 extends over 11 amino acids. The chain's CDR3 is CASSGAYEQYF. The DNA for the CDR3 is TGTGCCAGCAGCGGAGCCTACGAGCAGTACTTC.

The chain couples TRBV5-1 to TRBJ2-1, with 10 bases aligning to TRBD2. The ends lost 0 bases at V and 7 bases at J; junction bases unmatched: 4. Per the germline V gene, CDR1 is SGHRS and CDR2 is YFSETQ. The CDR3 spans 15 residues. The CDR3 region is CASSLGPSGSNEQFF. The CDR3 DNA is TGCGCCAGCAGCTTGGGGCCTAGCGGGAGTAATGAGCAGTTCTTC.

This clone was seen more than once but under ten times. The V call is TRBV3-1 (or the pseudogene TRBV3-2), the J call TRBJ1-2; the D is unclear. Germline values: CDR1 LGHDT, CDR2 YNNKEL (reference sequence). The CDR3 has 12 amino acids. As DNA, the CDR3 is TGTGCTACGCTAAGCCCCTTCTATGGCTACACCTTC. It encodes CATLSPFYGYTF.

This clone is a singleton in its sample. The gene calls are TRBV28 and TRBJ2-7; 7 nucleotides line up with TRBD1. This CDR3 region has 14 residues. CDR1 and CDR2 (germline): MDHEN, SYDVKM. J lost 4 bases, V lost 7 bases, and 10 bases had no gene match. In DNA, the CDR3 is TGTGCCAGCACTTTCCCGGGACAGTCTTACGAGCAGTACTTC. Translation: CASTFPGQSYEQYF. Filled out from reference TRBV28 and TRBJ2-7, the complete variable domain reads DVKVTQSSRYLVKRTGEKVFLECVQDMDHENMFWYRQDPGLGLRLIYFSYDVKMKEKGDIPEGYSVSREKKERFSLILESASTNQTSMYLCASTFPGQSYEQYFGPGTRLTVT.

The chain uses TRBV7-8 and TRBJ2-3, with a weak D call TRBD1 (6 bases). CDR1 and CDR2 from the germline V gene are SGHVS and FQNEAQ. CDR3 length: 12 amino acids. V lost 5 bases and J 13 bases, leaving 16 bases between the germline ends. The CDR3 protein is CASSPPGTRKYF. In nucleotides, the CDR3 is TGTGCCAGCAGCCCACCCGGGACACGAAAGTATTTT.

This clone was detected many times. This chain connects TRBV11-2 to TRBJ2-7; possible D gene TRBD1, 5 bases. V was pared by 1 base and J by 2 bases, with 9 bases between. Looked up from germline, CDR1 is SGHAT and CDR2 is FQNNGV. The length of the CDR3 is 14 residues. CDR3 bases: TGTGCCAGCAGCTTAGGACAGATAACCTACGAGCAGTACTTC. Translated, it gives CASSLGQITYEQYF.

This rearrangement joins TRBV21-1 to TRBJ1-2; TRBD1 reflects the table's D call only, with no check against the DNA. TRBV21-1 constitutes a pseudogene. The CDR3 loop spans 16 amino acids. The DNA of the CDR3 is TGTGCCAGCAGCAAATTGAGGGGGAAAAGGCACCGTGGCTACACCTTC. It specifies CASSKLRGKRHRGYTF.

V usage is TRBV30 and J usage is TRBJ2-2; a weak D match, TRBD1 (6 bases). The CDR3 length is 13 residues. Deletions cut 0 bases from V and 6 bases from J, with 8 bases between. CDR1 is GTSNPN, CDR2 SVGIG, per germline (reference sequence). The CDR3 bases are TGTGCCTGGAGTGTGGGACACGCCGGGGAGCTGTTTTTT. This sequence encodes CAWSVGHAGELFF.

The V gene is TRBV5-4, the J gene TRBJ2-1, with 11 bases matching TRBD2. Trimming at V came to 0 bases and at J to 5 bases, leaving 1 base not matched to a gene. CDR3 length: 15 residues. Germline V gene data show CDR1 as SGHNT and CDR2 as YYREEE (reference sequence). The CDR3 bases are TGTGCCAGCAGCTTGGGGGGACTAGCGGACAATGAGCAGTTCTTC. Translation gives CASSLGGLADNEQFF. The entire variable domain, with the rest obtained from reference TRBV5-4 and TRBJ2-1, is as follows: ETGVTQSPTHLIKTRGQQVTLRCSSQSGHNTVSWYQQALGQGPQFIFQYYREEENGRGNFPPRFSGLQFPNYSSELNVNALELDDSALYLCASSLGGLADNEQFFGPGTRLTVL.

This rearrangement joins TRBV19 to TRBJ2-5; the D gene is possibly TRBD1 (5 bases). The germline V and J ends were trimmed by 4 bases and 1 base, with 19 bases remaining between them. The germline gives CDR1 LNHDA, CDR2 SQIVND (reference sequence). The CDR3 length is 17 residues. The CDR3 sequence: CASSNLPRVRGQETQYF. The CDR3 nucleotides are TGTGCCAGTAGTAACCTCCCCCGTGTTAGGGGCCAAGAGACCCAGTACTTC.

This chain joins TRBV11-2 and TRBJ2-3, with 8 bases identical to TRBD1. J lost 6 bases, V lost 5 bases, and 7 bases had no gene match. Germline V gives CDR1 SGHAT, CDR2 FQNNGV. There are 14 residues in the CDR3. CDR3 loop: CASSPDRVSDTQYF. In nucleotides, the CDR3 is TGTGCCAGCAGCCCGGACAGGGTATCGGATACGCAGTATTTT.